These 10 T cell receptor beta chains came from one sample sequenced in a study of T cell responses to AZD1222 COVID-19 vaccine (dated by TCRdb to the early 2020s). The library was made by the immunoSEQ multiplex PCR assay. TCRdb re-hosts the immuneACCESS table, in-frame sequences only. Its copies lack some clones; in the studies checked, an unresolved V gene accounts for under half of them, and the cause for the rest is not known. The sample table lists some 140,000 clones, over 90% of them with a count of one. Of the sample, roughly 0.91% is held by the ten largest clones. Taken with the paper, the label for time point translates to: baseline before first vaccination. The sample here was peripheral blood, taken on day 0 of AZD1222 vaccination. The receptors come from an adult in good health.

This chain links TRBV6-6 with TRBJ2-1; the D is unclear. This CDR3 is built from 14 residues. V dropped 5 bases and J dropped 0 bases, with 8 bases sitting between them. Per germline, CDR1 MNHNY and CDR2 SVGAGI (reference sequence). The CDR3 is CASSPTSSYNEQFF. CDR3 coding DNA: TGTGCCAGCAGTCCCACCAGCTCCTACAATGAGCAGTTCTTC.

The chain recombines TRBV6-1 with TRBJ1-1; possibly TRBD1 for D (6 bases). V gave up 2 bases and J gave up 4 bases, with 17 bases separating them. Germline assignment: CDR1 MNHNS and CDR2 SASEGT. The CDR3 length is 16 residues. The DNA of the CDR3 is TGTGCCAGCAGTGAAAGGGGTTGGGGGGCGCCCACTGAAGCTTTCTTT. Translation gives CASSERGWGAPTEAFF.

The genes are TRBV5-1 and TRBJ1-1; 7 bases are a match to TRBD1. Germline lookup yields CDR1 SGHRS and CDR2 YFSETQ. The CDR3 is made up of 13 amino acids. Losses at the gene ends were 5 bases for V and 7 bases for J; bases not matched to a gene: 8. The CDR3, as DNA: TGCGCCAGCAGGACTACCCGGGACAGTGAAGCTTTCTTT. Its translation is CASRTTRDSEAFF.

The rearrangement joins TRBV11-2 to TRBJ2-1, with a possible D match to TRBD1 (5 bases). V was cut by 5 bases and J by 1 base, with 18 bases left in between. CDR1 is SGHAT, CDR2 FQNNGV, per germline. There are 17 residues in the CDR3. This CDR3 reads CASSHFRVRTSYNEQFF. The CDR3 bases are TGTGCCAGCAGCCATTTCAGGGTACGTACGTCCTACAATGAGCAGTTCTTC. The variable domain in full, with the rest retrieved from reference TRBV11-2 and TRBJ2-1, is EAGVAQSPRYKIIEKRQSVAFWCNPISGHATLYWYQQILGQGPKLLIQFQNNGVVDDSQLPKDRFSAERLKGVDSTLKIQPAKLEDSAVYLCASSHFRVRTSYNEQFFGPGTRLTVL.

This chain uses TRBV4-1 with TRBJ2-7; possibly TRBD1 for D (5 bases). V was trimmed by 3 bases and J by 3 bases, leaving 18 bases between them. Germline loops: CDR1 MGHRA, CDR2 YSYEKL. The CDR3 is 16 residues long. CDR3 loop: CASSHPAQGPFYEQYF. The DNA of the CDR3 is TGCGCCAGCAGCCACCCTGCCCAGGGTCCCTTCTACGAGCAGTACTTC.

The DNA of the CDR3 is TGTGCCAGTCACGAGGTTATGAAGGCCGGGGAGCTGTTTTTT. Translating it yields CASHEVMKAGELFF. The J gene is TRBJ2-2, the V gene TRBV19; D remains unclear. Trimming removed 8 bases at V and 6 bases at J, with 16 bases between. Germline CDR1 and CDR2: LNHDA and SQIVND (reference sequence). The CDR3 is 14 residues long.

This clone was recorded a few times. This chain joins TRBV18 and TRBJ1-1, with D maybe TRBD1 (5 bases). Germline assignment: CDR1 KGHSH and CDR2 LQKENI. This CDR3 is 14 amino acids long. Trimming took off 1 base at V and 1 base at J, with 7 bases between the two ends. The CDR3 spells CASSPLGGNTEAFF. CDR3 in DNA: TGTGCCAGCTCACCACTGGGGGGGAACACTGAAGCTTTCTTT.

The CDR3 sequence is CASSEWDRGHEQYF. The CDR3 nucleotides are TGTGCCAGCAGTGAATGGGACAGGGGGCACGAGCAGTACTTC. The chain links TRBV2 to TRBJ2-7; TRBD1 matches 12 bases. Germline assignment: CDR1 SNHLY and CDR2 FYNNEI. The trim removed 2 bases at V and 5 bases at J, leaving 1 base unmatched. The CDR3 sequence is 14 residues long.

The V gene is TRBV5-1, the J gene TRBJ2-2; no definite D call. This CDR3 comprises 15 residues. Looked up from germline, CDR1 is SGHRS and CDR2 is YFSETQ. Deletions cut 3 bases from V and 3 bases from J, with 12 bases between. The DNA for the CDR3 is TGCGCCAGCAGCTGGATGGCCGCCGACACCGGGGAGCTGTTTTTT. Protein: CASSWMAADTGELFF.

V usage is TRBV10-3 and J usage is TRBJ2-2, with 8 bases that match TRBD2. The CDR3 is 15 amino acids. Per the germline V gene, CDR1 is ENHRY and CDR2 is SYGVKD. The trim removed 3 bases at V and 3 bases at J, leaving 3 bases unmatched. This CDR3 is CAISDGGADTGELFF. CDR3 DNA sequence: TGTGCCATCAGTGACGGGGGGGCCGACACCGGGGAGCTGTTTTTT.